The sequence of this T cell receptor (beta chain) was determined in a study of beta chain features in type 1 diabetes. The length of the CDR3 is 12 residues. Trimming took off 5 bases at V and 6 bases at J, with 8 bases between the two ends. From germline, CDR1 is LNHDA and CDR2 SQIVND (reference sequence). Study results and limitations: These data did not resolve whether HLA type affects TCRB rearrangement. Cells carrying high TCR expression could end up over-represented when cDNA is sequenced. For Type 1 diabetes patients, all four CD4+ subsets carried TCRB CDR3s that were moderately but significantly shorter. Diminished insertions and augmented deletions at VDJ junctions characterized type 1 diabetes patients.

Comments on this clone: The antigen is not known.

Every isolated RNA sample was fully reverse transcribed, so sequencing captured expressed TCRB transcripts. Clones were sequenced by immunoSEQ multiplex PCR, and TCRdb holds only the in-frame ones, with some missing. The table lists 110,000 to 150,000 clones, less than 8.5% of them singletons. The rearrangement joins TRBV19 to TRBJ2-1; D gene ambiguous. This receptor was taken from a woman in her twenties or thirties in good health. The sample was central memory CD4+ T cells from blood. CDR3 in DNA: TGTGCCAGTAGTGTAACAACCAATGAGCAGTTCTTC. This gives the protein CASSVTTNEQFF.